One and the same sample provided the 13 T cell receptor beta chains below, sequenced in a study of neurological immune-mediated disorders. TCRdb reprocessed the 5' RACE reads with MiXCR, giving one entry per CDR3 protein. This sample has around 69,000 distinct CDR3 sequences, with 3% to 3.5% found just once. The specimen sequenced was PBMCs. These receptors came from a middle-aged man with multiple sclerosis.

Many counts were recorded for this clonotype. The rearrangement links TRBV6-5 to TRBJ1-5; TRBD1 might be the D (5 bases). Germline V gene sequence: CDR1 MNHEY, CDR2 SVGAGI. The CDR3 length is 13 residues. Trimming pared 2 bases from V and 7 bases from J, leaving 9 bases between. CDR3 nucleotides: TGTGCCAGCAGTTACGGTGGGGCACAGCCCCAGCATTTT. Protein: CASSYGGAQPQHF.

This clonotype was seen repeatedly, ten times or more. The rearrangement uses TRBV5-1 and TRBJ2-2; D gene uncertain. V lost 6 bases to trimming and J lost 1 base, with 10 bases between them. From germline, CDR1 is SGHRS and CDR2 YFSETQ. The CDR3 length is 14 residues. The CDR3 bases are TGCGCCAGCACCCAGGTTCTGAACACCGGGGAGCTGTTTTTT. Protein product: CASTQVLNTGELFF.

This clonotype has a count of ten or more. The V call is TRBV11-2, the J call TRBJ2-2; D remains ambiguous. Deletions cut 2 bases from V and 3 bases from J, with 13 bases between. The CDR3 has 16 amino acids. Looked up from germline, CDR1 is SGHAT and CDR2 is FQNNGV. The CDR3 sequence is CASSLSLGLHTGELFF. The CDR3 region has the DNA TGTGCCAGCAGCTTATCGCTCGGGCTACACACCGGGGAGCTGTTTTTT.

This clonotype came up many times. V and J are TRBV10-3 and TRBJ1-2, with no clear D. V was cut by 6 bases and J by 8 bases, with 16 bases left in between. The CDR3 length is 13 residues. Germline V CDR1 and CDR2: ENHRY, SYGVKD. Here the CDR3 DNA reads TGTGCCATCAGGGAGGGCCCCGCCGCGGGCTACACCTTC. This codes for CAIREGPAAGYTF.

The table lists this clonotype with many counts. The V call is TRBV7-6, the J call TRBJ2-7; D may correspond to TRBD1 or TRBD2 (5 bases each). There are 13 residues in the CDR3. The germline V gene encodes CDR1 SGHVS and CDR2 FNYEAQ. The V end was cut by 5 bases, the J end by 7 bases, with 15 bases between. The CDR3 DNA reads TGTGCCAGCAGCCCGGGACCCCCCATGGAGCAGTACTTC. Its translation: CASSPGPPMEQYF.

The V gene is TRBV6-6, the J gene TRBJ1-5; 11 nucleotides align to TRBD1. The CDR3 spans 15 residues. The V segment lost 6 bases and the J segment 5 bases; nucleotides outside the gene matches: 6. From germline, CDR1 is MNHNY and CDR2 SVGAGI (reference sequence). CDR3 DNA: TGTGCCAGCAGCCCTCCGGGACAGGGGGATCAGCCCCAGCATTTT. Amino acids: CASSPPGQGDQPQHF.

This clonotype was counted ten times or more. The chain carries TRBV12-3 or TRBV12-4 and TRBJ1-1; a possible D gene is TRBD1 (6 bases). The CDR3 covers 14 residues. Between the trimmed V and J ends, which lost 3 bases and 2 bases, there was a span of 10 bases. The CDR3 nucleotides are TGTGCCAGCAGTTTTCGGACAGAAAACACTGAAGCTTTCTTT. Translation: CASSFRTENTEAFF.

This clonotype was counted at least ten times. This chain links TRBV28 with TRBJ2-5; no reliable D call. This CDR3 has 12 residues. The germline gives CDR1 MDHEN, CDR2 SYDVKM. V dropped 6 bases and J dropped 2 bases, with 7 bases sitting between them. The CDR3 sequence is CASSMLQETQYF. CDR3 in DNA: TGTGCCAGCAGCATGTTACAAGAGACCCAGTACTTC.

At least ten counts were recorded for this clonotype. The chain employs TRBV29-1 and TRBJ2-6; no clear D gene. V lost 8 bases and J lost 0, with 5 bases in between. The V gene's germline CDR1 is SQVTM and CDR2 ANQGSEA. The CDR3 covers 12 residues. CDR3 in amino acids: CSIVSGANVLTF. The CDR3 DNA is TGCAGCATAGTCTCTGGGGCCAACGTCCTGACTTTC.

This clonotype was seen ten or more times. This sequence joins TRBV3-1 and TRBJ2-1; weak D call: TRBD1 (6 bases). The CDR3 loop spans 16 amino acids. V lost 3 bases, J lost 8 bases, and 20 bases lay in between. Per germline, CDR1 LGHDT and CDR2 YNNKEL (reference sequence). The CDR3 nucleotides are TGTGCCAGCAGCCATCGCCAGGCAGGGGACCCTTATGAGCAGTTCTTC. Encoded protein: CASSHRQAGDPYEQFF.

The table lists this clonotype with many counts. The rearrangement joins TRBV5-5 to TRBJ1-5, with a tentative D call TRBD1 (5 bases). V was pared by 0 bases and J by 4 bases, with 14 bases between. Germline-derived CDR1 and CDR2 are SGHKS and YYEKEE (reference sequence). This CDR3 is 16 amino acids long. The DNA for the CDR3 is TGTGCCAGCAGCTTGGATGGAGGGGTAGGTAATCAGCCCCAGCATTTT. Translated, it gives CASSLDGGVGNQPQHF.

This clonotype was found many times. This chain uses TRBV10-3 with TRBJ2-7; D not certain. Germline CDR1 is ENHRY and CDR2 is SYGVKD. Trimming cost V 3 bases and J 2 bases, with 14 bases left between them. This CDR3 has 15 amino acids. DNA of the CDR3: TGTGCCATCAGTGACCGGGCAAAAGGGACCTACGAGCAGTACTTC. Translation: CAISDRAKGTYEQYF.

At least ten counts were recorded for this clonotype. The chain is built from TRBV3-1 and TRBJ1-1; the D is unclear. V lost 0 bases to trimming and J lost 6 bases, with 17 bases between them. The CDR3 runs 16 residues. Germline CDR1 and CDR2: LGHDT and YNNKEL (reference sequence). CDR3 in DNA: TGTGCCAGCAGCCAAGATGAGCTTGGGTTGATGGCTGAAGCTTTCTTT. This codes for CASSQDELGLMAEAFF.